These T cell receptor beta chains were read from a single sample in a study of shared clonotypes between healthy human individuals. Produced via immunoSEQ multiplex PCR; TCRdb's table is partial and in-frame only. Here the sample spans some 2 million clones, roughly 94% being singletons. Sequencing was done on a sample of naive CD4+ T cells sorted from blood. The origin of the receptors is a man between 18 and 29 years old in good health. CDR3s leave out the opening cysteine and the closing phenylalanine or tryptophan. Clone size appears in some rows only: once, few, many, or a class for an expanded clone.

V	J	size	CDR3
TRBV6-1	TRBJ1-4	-	ASGPTATNEKLF
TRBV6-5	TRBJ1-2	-	ASSYGGSNYGYT
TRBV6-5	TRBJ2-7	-	ASSASGEQY
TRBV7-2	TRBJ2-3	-	ASSRLSTDTQY
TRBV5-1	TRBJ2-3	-	ASSQRDTDTQY
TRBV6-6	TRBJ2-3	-	ASSTPGALHTDTQY
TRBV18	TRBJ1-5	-	ASSGYRTPSNQPQH
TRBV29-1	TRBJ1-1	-	SGHRGKNTEAF
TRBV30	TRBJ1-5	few	AWSVTVGQPQH
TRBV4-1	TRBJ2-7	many	ASSQVSGGYEQY
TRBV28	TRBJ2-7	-	ASSEQIGEQY
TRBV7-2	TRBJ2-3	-	ASSLRRLTDTQY
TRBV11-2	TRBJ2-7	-	ASSSGREQY
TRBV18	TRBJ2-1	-	ASSPPNGDEQF
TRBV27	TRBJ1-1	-	ASSQGALGEAF
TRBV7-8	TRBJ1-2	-	ASSSLGQQNYGYT
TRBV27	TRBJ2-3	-	ASSSPPGLAGGPGTDTQY
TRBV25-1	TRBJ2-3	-	ASSGVLSPDTQY
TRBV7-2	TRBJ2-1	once	ASSLNLLPNEQF
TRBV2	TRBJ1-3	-	ASMGTGTGNTIY
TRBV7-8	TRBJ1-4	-	ASSLGTNWVEKLF
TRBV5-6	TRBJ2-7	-	ASSLGDRDLYEQY
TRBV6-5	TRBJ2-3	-	ASRLAETQY
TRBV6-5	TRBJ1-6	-	ASSKTGDNSPLH
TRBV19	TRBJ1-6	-	ASSTILEASPLH
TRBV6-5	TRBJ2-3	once	ASSSPHSGSTDTQY
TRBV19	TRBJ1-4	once	ASSTARGERLAEKLF
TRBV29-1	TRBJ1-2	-	SVQAGTGVGYT
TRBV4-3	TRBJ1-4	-	ASSQVGEQGATNEKLF
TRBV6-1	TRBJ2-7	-	ASSESRGPYEQY
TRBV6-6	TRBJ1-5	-	ASSYSTAVSNQPQH
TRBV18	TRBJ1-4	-	ASSPRTGNEEKLF
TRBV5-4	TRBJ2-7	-	ASSEGTQREN
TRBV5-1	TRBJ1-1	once	ASSSQGEGTEAF
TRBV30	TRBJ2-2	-	AWSVLGTGGPGELF
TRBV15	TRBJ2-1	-	ATSRPPYNEQF
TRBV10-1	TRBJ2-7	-	ASSERGNPSYEQY
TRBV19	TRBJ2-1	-	ASSRTGPRNEQF
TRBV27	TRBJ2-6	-	ASSLIRSGANVLT
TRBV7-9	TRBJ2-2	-	ASSPRSASNTGELF
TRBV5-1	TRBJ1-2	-	ASSPPGQLANYGYT
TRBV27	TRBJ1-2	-	ATWDASTYGYT
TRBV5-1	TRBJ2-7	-	ASTEGNYEQY
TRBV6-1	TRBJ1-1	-	ASSEVSKQAF
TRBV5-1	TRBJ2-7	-	ASSLRDGGFLFEYEQY
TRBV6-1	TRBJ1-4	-	ASSATGTYEKLF
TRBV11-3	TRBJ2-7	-	ASSSQGGEQY
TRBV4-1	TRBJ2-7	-	ASSQAQELTYEQY
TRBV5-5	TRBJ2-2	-	ASSQGPNTGELF
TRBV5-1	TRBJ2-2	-	ASSLGQKSGGGELF
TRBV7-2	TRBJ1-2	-	ASSLATGVYGYT
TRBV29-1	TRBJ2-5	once	SVRDREKETQY